A single sample gave rise to the 9 T cell receptor beta chains below, sequenced in a study of blood T cells in healthy people across ages. Primers used in a second PCR of about 7 to 11 cycles were a sample-barcoded 5' primer and a J-beta primer mix. TCRdb ran MiXCR on the 5' RACE reads and lists one entry per CDR3 protein. The table records 580,000 or so distinct CDR3 sequences, under 55% of them present only once. Sequencing was done on a sample of blood. The source is a man older than 75 in good health.

Comment on this clonotype: This may be a read error, as it is one base from a much larger clone. V gene TRBV28 combines with J gene TRBJ2-1, with D possibly being TRBD1 (6 bases). The CDR3 extends over 16 amino acids. The germline CDR1 and CDR2 sequences are MDHEN and SYDVKM. The CDR3 coding sequence is TGTACCAGCAGTTTGGTGGGGGCGTTAGGTTACAATGAGCAGTTCTTC. It encodes CTSSLVGALGYNEQFF.

J is TRBJ2-1 and V is TRBV12-3 or TRBV12-4; D is undetermined. The CDR3 runs 11 residues. V was cut by 8 bases and J by 7 bases, with 9 bases left in between. The DNA for the CDR3 is TGTGCCAGCGCCCGAAGTAATGAGCAGTTCTTC. Translation: CASARSNEQFF.

Details on this clonotype: One junction end does not reproduce the germline sequence, and a read error may be involved. The gene calls are TRBV28 and TRBJ2-5, with TRBD1 as a possible D gene (6 bases). The CDR3 has 16 amino acids. CDR1 is MDHEN and CDR2 is SYDVKM in the germline V gene. In DNA form, the CDR3 reads TGTGCCGGCAGTTTAACCCCGAAACAGGGTACGGAGACCCAGTACTTC. It is translated as CAGSLTPKQGTETQYF.

The chain employs TRBV5-1 and TRBJ2-1; TRBD1 aligns across 9 bases. Germline lookup yields CDR1 SGHRS and CDR2 YFSETQ. V trimming: 2 bases; J trimming: 6 bases; junction bases outside the gene matches: 6. The CDR3 is 15 amino acids. In nucleotides, the CDR3 is TGCGCCAGCAGCTTTTTACAGGGGGCAGGCAATGAGCAGTTCTTC. Translation gives CASSFLQGAGNEQFF.

The V gene is TRBV3-1, the J gene TRBJ2-3, with a tentative D call TRBD2 (6 bases). Trimming removed 5 bases from V and 6 bases from J, with 9 bases in between. This CDR3 is 12 amino acids long. From germline, CDR1 is LGHDT and CDR2 YNNKEL (reference sequence). CDR3 sequence (DNA): TGTGCCAGCAGCGGCGGGGTCGATACGCAGTATTTT. Protein: CASSGGVDTQYF.

This clonotype showed up many times. This sequence joins TRBV6-5 and TRBJ2-7; D uncertain. The ends were cut back, 0 bases at V and 0 bases at J, with 6 bases in the middle. CDR1 and CDR2 from the germline V gene are MNHEY and SVGAGI. The CDR3 consists of 14 residues. The CDR3 DNA reads TGTGCCAGCAGTTACTCCGAAAACTCCTACGAGCAGTACTTC. It codes for CASSYSENSYEQYF.

The CDR3 region is CASSQASFPGLARPSTYEQYF. Written as DNA, the CDR3 is TGTGCCAGCAGCCAAGCATCATTTCCGGGACTAGCGCGACCTAGTACCTACGAGCAGTACTTC. V usage is TRBV3-1 and J usage is TRBJ2-7; 10 nucleotides match TRBD2. CDR1 is LGHDT, CDR2 YNNKEL, per germline (reference sequence). CDR3 length: 21 residues. The V segment lost 1 base and the J segment 2 bases; nucleotides outside the gene matches: 20.

The genes are TRBV2 and TRBJ2-5; TRBD1 matches 7 bases. The CDR3 totals 15 residues. CDR1 and CDR2 (germline): SNHLY, FYNNEI. V gave up 6 bases and J gave up 2 bases; unmatched junction bases: 9. CDR3 protein: CASSQTGAPQETQYF. DNA of the CDR3: TGTGCCAGCAGCCAAACAGGGGCCCCTCAAGAGACCCAGTACTTC. Drawing the rest from reference TRBV2 and TRBJ2-5, the complete variable domain is EPEVTQTPSHQVTQMGQEVILRCVPISNHLYFYWYRQILGQKVEFLVSFYNNEISEKSEIFDDQFSVERPDGSNFTLKIRSTKLEDSAMYFCASSQTGAPQETQYFGPGTRLLVL.

The V call is TRBV10-1, the J call TRBJ2-1, with D tentatively TRBD1 (6 bases). Trimming stripped 0 bases from V and 3 bases from J, with 15 bases between. The CDR3 loop spans 17 amino acids. The germline CDR1 and CDR2 sequences are WNHNN and SYGVQD (reference sequence). CDR3 sequence: CASSESRQVTNYNEQFF. As DNA, the CDR3 is TGCGCCAGCAGTGAGTCCCGACAGGTGACTAACTACAATGAGCAGTTCTTC.